This TCR beta chain was obtained from a study of human T cells and chemical hapten exposure. Time point in this sample: pre-sensitization, week 0. The sample's treatment: therapeutic diphenylcyclopropenone sensitization with weekly scalp DPC. This clonotype was seen repeatedly, ten times or more. Antigen: not known. Study-wide results and limits: The number of TCRs over 1 in 1000 frequency stayed unchanged after DPC.

TCRdb reanalysed the RACE reads using MiXCR and keeps one entry per CDR3 protein. The sample yields about 380,000 distinct CDR3 sequences, 4% to 6% seen once. The CDR3 contains 12 residues. Trimming stripped 6 bases from V and 8 bases from J, with 11 bases between. CDR1 ENHRY and CDR2 SYGVKD come from the germline V gene. The specimen was whole blood, collected in connection with sensitization to the hapten diphenylcyclopropenone (DPC). The TCR sequence derives from a woman aged 45 to 65 with alopecia areata. Some clones in this sample may be carry-over from other donors' samples. J is TRBJ2-1 and V is TRBV10-3; no definite D call. The CDR3 spells CAISEEGYEQFF. The CDR3 DNA sequence: TGTGCCATCAGCGAGGAAGGCTATGAGCAGTTCTTC.